The next 21 T cell receptor beta chains were all read from a single sample in a study of blood T cell repertoires in COVID-19. Produced via immunoSEQ multiplex PCR; TCRdb's table is partial and in-frame only. Of about 64,000 clones in the sample, around 90% are singletons; the top ten hold about 9.7%. The source material was peripheral blood. These receptors originate from a woman aged 80 or older with active COVID-19.

This chain uses TRBV18 with TRBJ2-1; 13 nucleotides align to TRBD2. Germline V gives CDR1 KGHSH, CDR2 LQKENI. J gave up 4 bases and V 3 bases, and 6 bases lay outside the gene matches. This CDR3 is built from 17 residues. As DNA, the CDR3 is TGTGCCAGCTCACCGGAGGGACTAGCGGGGAATTACAATGAGCAGTTCTTC. Amino acids: CASSPEGLAGNYNEQFF.

The rearrangement links TRBV28 to TRBJ2-4; D unresolved. There are 14 residues in the CDR3. The V gene's germline CDR1 is MDHEN and CDR2 SYDVKM. V gave up 1 base and J gave up 0 bases, with 4 bases separating them. The CDR3 bases are TGTGCCAGCAGTTTATTACTAGCCAAAAACATTCAGTACTTC. Translating it yields CASSLLLAKNIQYF.

This rearrangement joins TRBV7-2 to TRBJ2-5; 8 bases line up with TRBD1. After removal of 4 bases from V and 3 bases from J, the junction contained 4 bases not matched to a gene. The CDR3 has 14 residues. The germline gives CDR1 SGHTA, CDR2 FQGNSA. The CDR3 nucleotides read TGTGCCAGCAGCTCGGACAGGGTGGAAGAGACCCAGTACTTC. This sequence encodes CASSSDRVEETQYF.

This chain uses TRBV9 with TRBJ2-1; perhaps TRBD1 as D (6 bases). V was trimmed by 0 bases and J by 4 bases, leaving 11 bases between them. Germline V gene data show CDR1 as SGDLS and CDR2 as YYNGEE. This CDR3 comprises 15 residues. The CDR3 DNA follows: TGTGCCAGCAGCGTAGGGGGGACATATTACAATGAGCAGTTCTTC. Encoded protein: CASSVGGTYYNEQFF.

The CDR3 protein is CASSLVGRSSYEQYF. The CDR3 DNA reads TGTGCCAGCAGCTTAGTCGGCAGGTCCTCCTACGAGCAGTACTTC. The rearrangement joins TRBV5-6 to TRBJ2-7; D unresolved. The V gene lost 2 bases and the J gene lost 0 bases, with 12 bases spanning the gap. The CDR3 is made up of 15 amino acids. CDR1 and CDR2 (germline): SGHDT, YYEEEE.

The J gene is TRBJ2-7, the V gene TRBV5-5; D might be TRBD2 (5 bases). V was cut by 0 bases and J by 6 bases, with 13 bases left in between. Germline lookup yields CDR1 SGHKS and CDR2 YYEKEE (reference sequence). The length of the CDR3 is 14 residues. CDR3 residues: CASSLATSLGEQYF. The CDR3 bases are TGTGCCAGCAGCTTGGCCACTAGTTTGGGCGAGCAGTACTTC.

The chain couples TRBV11-3 to TRBJ2-7; 8 bases fit TRBD2. This CDR3 has 19 amino acids. The ends lost 3 bases at V and 2 bases at J; junction bases unmatched: 18. CDR1 and CDR2 from the germline V gene are SGHNT and YENEEA. The CDR3 sequence: CASSFPCTSRLATTYEQYF. The CDR3, as DNA: TGTGCCAGCAGCTTTCCTTGCACCTCCCGACTAGCGACAACCTACGAGCAGTACTTC.

The chain is built from TRBV7-9 and TRBJ2-3, with TRBD1 as a possible D gene (6 bases). Trimming took off 4 bases at V and 2 bases at J, with 7 bases between the two ends. Germline assignment: CDR1 SEHNR and CDR2 FQNEAQ (reference sequence). The CDR3 is 13 amino acids. Here the CDR3 reads CASSSGHTDTQYF. The CDR3, as DNA: TGTGCCAGCAGCTCGGGACACACAGATACGCAGTATTTT. The variable domain in full, with the rest retrieved from reference TRBV7-9 and TRBJ2-3, is DTGVSQNPRHKITKRGQNVTFRCDPISEHNRLYWYRQTLGQGPEFLTYFQNEAQLEKSRLLSDRFSAERPKGSFSTLEIQRTEQGDSAMYLCASSSGHTDTQYFGPGTRLTVL.

As regards this clone: Relative to the germline gene, one junction end is altered; a read error may explain this. DNA for the CDR3: TGTGCCAGCAGCGCCCGTGCGGGTGGCTATGGCCACACCTTC. Its protein is CASSARAGGYGHTF. The V call is TRBV5-5, the J call TRBJ1-2; no clear D. The CDR3 has 14 residues. Germline V gene lookup returns CDR1 SGHKS and CDR2 YYEKEE (reference sequence).

V gene TRBV5-1 combines with J gene TRBJ2-3; possible D gene TRBD2, 7 bases. Germline CDR1 reads SGHRS; CDR2 reads YFSETQ. The V gene lost 4 bases and the J gene lost 4 bases, with 16 bases spanning the gap. This CDR3 has 15 amino acids. CDR3 amino acids: CASSAGARGADTQYF. DNA of the CDR3: TGCGCCAGCAGCGCGGGGGCGAGGGGGGCAGATACGCAGTATTTT.

This clone was recorded a few times. The rearrangement joins TRBV4-1 to TRBJ2-5, with TRBD2 identical over 9 bases. Germline V gene data show CDR1 as MGHRA and CDR2 as YSYEKL. This CDR3 comprises 17 residues. J was trimmed by 3 bases and V by 0 bases; bases with no gene match: 8. The CDR3 DNA sequence: TGCGCCAGCAGCCAAGAGGGCGGTAGCGGGGGAAAAGAGACCCAGTACTTC. This sequence encodes CASSQEGGSGGKETQYF.

V usage is TRBV27 and J usage is TRBJ2-5, with D possibly being TRBD2 (5 bases). The CDR3 covers 11 residues. CDR1 is MNHEY and CDR2 is SMNVEV in the germline V gene (reference sequence). V lost 7 bases to trimming and J lost 5 bases, with 8 bases between them. The CDR3: CASTPGETQYF. CDR3 DNA: TGTGCCAGCACCCCGGGGGAGACCCAGTACTTC.

The V gene is TRBV4-1, the J gene TRBJ1-4; D is perhaps TRBD1 (6 bases). This CDR3 is built from 16 residues. CDR1 is MGHRA and CDR2 is YSYEKL in the germline V gene. V was cut by 4 bases and J by 2 bases, with 14 bases left in between. CDR3 protein: CASSPLTGRTNEKLFF. DNA for the CDR3: TGCGCCAGCAGCCCTTTAACAGGGCGGACTAATGAAAAACTGTTTTTT.

This chain links TRBV11-3 with TRBJ2-1, with 12 bases matching TRBD2. The CDR3 totals 15 residues. Germline CDR1 reads SGHNT; CDR2 reads YENEEA. Trimming removed 2 bases from V and 6 bases from J; junction bases left unmatched: 2. The CDR3 reads CASSLLAGGGNEQFF. For the CDR3, the DNA is TGTGCCAGCAGCTTACTAGCGGGGGGGGGCAATGAGCAGTTCTTC.

The chain recombines TRBV19 with TRBJ1-5, with D maybe TRBD1 (6 bases). Between the trimmed V and J ends, which lost 3 bases and 7 bases, there was a span of 13 bases. Germline CDR1 and CDR2: LNHDA and SQIVND (reference sequence). This CDR3 has 14 residues. CDR3 protein: CASSISQGRQPQHF. The DNA of the CDR3 is TGTGCCAGTAGTATCTCACAGGGTCGCCAGCCCCAGCATTTT.

The rearrangement uses TRBV18 and TRBJ2-1; TRBD2 agrees at 7 bases. J gave up 5 bases and V 3 bases, and 10 bases lay outside the gene matches. Germline assignment: CDR1 KGHSH and CDR2 LQKENI. CDR3 length: 16 amino acids. Here the CDR3 reads CASSPDDLAVHNEQFF. The CDR3 DNA sequence: TGTGCCAGCTCACCGGACGACCTAGCGGTGCACAATGAGCAGTTCTTC.

The chain carries TRBV18 and TRBJ1-3; the D gene is possibly TRBD1 (6 bases). The CDR3 covers 17 residues. Germline V gives CDR1 KGHSH, CDR2 LQKENI. Trimming stripped 6 bases from V and 3 bases from J, with 21 bases between. The CDR3 DNA follows: TGTGCCAGCTCCGGACAGACCGCGAAGGTATTTGGAAACACCATATATTTT. Translating gives CASSGQTAKVFGNTIYF.

The rearrangement uses TRBV12-5 and TRBJ2-2; D might be TRBD1 (5 bases). The CDR3 is 14 residues long. Germline V lookup: CDR1 LGHNT, CDR2 FRNRAP. The germline V and J ends were trimmed by 1 base and 8 bases, with 11 bases remaining between them. The CDR3 spells CASGLGQRIGELFF. The CDR3 DNA reads TGTGCTAGTGGTTTGGGACAGCGTATAGGGGAGCTGTTTTTT.

This chain joins TRBV3-1 (or the pseudogene TRBV3-2) and TRBJ2-7; 8 bases agree with TRBD1. V dropped 0 bases and J dropped 7; count of bases not matched to a gene: 8. Germline lookup yields CDR1 LGHDT and CDR2 YNNKEL (reference sequence). This CDR3 region has 15 residues. CDR3 region: CASSQDRYRGREQYF. In DNA, the CDR3 is TGTGCCAGCAGCCAAGATCGGTACAGGGGGAGGGAGCAGTACTTC.

The chain links TRBV7-8 to TRBJ2-1; 8 nucleotides agree with TRBD2. V was clipped by 0 bases and J by 10 bases; unmatched bases: 8. The CDR3 totals 15 residues. Germline V gene data show CDR1 as SGHVS and CDR2 as FQNEAQ. The CDR3: CASSLASGGAREQFF. CDR3 DNA: TGTGCCAGCAGCTTAGCATCGGGAGGGGCGAGAGAGCAGTTCTTC.

This chain uses TRBV3-1 (or the pseudogene TRBV3-2) with TRBJ2-7; 12 bases are shared with TRBD2. With V trimmed by 1 base and J by 7 bases, 5 bases remained unmatched. Germline CDR1 reads LGHDT; CDR2 reads YNNKEL (reference sequence). The CDR3 runs 15 residues. As DNA, the CDR3 is TGTGCCAGCAGCCAAGGACTAGCGGGAGTGGGGGAGCAGTACTTC. Amino acids: CASSQGLAGVGEQYF.